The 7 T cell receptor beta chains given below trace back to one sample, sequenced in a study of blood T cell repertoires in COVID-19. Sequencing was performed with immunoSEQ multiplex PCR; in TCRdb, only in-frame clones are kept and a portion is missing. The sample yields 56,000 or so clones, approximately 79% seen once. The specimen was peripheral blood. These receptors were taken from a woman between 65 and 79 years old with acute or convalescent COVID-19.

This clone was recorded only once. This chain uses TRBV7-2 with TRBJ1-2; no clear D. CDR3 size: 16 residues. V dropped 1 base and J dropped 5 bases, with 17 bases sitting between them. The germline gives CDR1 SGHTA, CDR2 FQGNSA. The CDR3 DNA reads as TGTGCCAGCAGCTTAGACGGGGTGTTAGGCCGGTATGGCTACACCTTC. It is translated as CASSLDGVLGRYGYTF.

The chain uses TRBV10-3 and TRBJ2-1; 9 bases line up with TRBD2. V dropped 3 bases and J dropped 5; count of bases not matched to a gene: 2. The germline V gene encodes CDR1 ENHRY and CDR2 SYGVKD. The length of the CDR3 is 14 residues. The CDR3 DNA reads TGTGCCATCAGTGATAGCGGGGGCCACAATGAGCAGTTCTTC. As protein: CAISDSGGHNEQFF.

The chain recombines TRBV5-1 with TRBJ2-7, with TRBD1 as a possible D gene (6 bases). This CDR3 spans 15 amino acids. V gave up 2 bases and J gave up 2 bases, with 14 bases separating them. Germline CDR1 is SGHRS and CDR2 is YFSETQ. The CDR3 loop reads CASSFNPTGPYEQYF. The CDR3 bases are TGCGCCAGCAGCTTTAATCCCACAGGGCCCTACGAGCAGTACTTC. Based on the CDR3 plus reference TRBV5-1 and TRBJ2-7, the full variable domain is KAGVTQTPRYLIKTRGQQVTLSCSPISGHRSVSWYQQTPGQGLQFLFEYFSETQRNKGNFPGRFSGRQFSNSRSEMNVSTLELGDSALYLCASSFNPTGPYEQYFGPGTRLTVT.

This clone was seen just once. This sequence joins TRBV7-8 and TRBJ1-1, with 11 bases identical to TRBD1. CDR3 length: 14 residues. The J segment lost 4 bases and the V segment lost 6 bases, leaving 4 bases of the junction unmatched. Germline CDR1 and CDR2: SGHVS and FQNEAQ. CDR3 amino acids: CASRDRGQVTEAFF. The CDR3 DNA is TGTGCCAGCAGGGACAGGGGGCAAGTCACTGAAGCTTTCTTT. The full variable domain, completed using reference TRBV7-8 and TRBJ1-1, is GAGVSQSPRYKVAKRGQDVALRCDPISGHVSLFWYQQALGQGPEFLTYFQNEAQLDKSGLPSDRFFAERPEGSVSTLKIQRTQQEDSAVYLCASRDRGQVTEAFFGQGTRLTVV.

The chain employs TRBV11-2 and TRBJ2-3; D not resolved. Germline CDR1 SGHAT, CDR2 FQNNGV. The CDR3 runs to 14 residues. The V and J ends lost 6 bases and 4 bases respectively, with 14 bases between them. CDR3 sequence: CASSFTSRPDTQYF. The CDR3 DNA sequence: TGTGCCAGCAGTTTCACATCCCGCCCAGATACGCAGTATTTT.

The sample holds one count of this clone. In DNA form, the CDR3 reads TGTGCCAGCAGCAGACAGGGGGCCCCACCCCAGCATTTT. It is translated as CASSRQGAPPQHF. The V gene is TRBV6-2 or TRBV6-3, the J gene TRBJ1-5; TRBD1 agrees at 10 bases. CDR3 length equals 13 residues. With V trimmed by 6 bases and J by 10 bases, 6 bases remained unmatched. Germline CDR1 reads MNHEY; CDR2 reads SVGEGT.

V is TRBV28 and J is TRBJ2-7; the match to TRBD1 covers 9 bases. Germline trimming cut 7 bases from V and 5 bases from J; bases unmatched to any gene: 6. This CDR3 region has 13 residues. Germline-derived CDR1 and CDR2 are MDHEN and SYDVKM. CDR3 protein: CASKTGGADEQYF. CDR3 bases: TGTGCCAGCAAGACAGGGGGTGCGGACGAGCAGTACTTC.